The clone carrying this T cell receptor beta chain was counted a single time. Clones were read by immunoSEQ multiplex PCR, and TCRdb kept only the in-frame ones, dropping some. The profile shows 200,000 to 300,000 clones, 85% to 90% of them singletons. This record comes from a study of blood T cell repertoires in COVID-19. Study in general: From T cells, B-cell-depleted T cells, or PBMCs came the material, which was cDNA or gDNA.

The source is a woman between 35 and 50 years old with acute or convalescent COVID-19. Sequencing was performed on peripheral blood.

The chain's CDR3 is CASSPPGQGAGNQPQHF. CDR3 coding DNA: TGTGCCAGCTCACCACCGGGACAGGGGGCTGGGAATCAGCCCCAGCATTTT. The chain couples TRBV18 to TRBJ1-5; 12 positions agree with TRBD1. Germline V lookup: CDR1 KGHSH, CDR2 LQKENI. With V trimmed by 0 bases and J by 4 bases, 4 bases remained unmatched. The CDR3 consists of 17 residues.